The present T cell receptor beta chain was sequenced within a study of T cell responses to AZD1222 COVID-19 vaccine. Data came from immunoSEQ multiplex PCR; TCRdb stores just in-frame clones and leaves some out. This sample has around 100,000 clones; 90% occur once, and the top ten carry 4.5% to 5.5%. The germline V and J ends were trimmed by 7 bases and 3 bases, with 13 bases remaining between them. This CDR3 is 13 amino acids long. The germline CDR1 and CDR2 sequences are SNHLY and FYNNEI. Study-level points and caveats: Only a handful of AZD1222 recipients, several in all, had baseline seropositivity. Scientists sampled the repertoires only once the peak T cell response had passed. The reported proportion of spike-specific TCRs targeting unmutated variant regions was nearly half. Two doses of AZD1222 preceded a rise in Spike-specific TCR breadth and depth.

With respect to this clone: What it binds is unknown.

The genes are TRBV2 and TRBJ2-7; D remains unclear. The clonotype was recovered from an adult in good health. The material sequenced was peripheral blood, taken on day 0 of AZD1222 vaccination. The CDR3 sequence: CASKGNFLYEQYF. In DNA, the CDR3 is TGTGCCAGCAAAGGGAATTTCCTCTACGAGCAGTACTTC.